This note documents a single TCR beta chain sequence. Treatment: randomized to nivolumab then ipilimumab (arm A) or the reverse (arm B). None of the patients previously received DNA-damaging chemotherapy. The data originate from a study of sequential checkpoint blockade in melanoma. Trimming left V 1 base short and J 0 bases short, with 4 bases between. The CDR3 loop spans 13 amino acids. Germline V CDR1 and CDR2: SGHDT, YYEEEE. Assay used: immunoSEQ multiplex PCR; TCRdb lists only in-frame clones, some missing. The sample has fewer than 45,000 clones, roughly 89% seen once. Source: CD8+ T cells sorted from blood (inferred from file names), taken from a patient given nivolumab and ipilimumab in sequence. This clonotype originated in a human donor with melanoma. The V and J genes are TRBV5-6 and TRBJ1-1; D remains unclear. The DNA of the CDR3 is TGTGCCAGCAGCTTGTCAGTGAACACTGAAGCTTTCTTT. It yields the protein CASSLSVNTEAFF. The full variable domain, completed using reference TRBV5-6 and TRBJ1-1, is DAGVTQSPTHLIKTRGQQVTLRCSPKSGHDTVSWYQQALGQGPQFIFQYYEEEERQRGNFPDRFSGHQFPNYSSELNVNALLLGDSALYLCASSLSVNTEAFFGQGTRLTVV.